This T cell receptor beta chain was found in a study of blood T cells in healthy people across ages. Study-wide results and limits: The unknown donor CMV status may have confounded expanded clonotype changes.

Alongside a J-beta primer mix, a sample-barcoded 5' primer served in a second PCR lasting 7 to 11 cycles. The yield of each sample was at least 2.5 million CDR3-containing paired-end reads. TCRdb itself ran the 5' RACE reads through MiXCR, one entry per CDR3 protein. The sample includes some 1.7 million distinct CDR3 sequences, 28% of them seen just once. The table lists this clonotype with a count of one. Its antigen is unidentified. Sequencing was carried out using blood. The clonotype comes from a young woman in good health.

Written as DNA, the CDR3 is TGTGCCAGCAGGGGGACAGGCGGCCTCGTTGAGCAGTTCTTC. Residues: CASRGTGGLVEQFF. The rearrangement links TRBV27 to TRBJ2-1; 8 bases fit TRBD1. The CDR3 length is 14 residues. After removal of 6 bases from V and 9 bases from J, the junction contained 10 bases not matched to a gene. Germline CDR1 and CDR2: MNHEY and SMNVEV (reference sequence).